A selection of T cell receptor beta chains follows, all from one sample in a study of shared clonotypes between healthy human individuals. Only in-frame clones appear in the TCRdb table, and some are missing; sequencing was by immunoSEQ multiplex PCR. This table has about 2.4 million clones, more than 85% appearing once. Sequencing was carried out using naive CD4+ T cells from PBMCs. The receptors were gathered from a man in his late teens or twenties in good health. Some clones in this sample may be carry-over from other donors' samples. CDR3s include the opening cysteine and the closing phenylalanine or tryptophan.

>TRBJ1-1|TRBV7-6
CASSIRMNTEAFF
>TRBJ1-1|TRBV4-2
CASSPDHTEAFF
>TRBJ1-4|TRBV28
CASSWQGLSSNEKLFF
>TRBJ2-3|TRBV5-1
CASSLESSTSTDTQYF
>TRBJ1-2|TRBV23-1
CATTGTNYGYTF
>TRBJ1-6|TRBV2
CAGAPGGDNSPLHF
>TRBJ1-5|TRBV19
CASSFIDGYNQPQHF
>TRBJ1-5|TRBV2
CASRPRGGRAASNQPQHF
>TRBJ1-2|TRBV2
CASREGQGGYTF
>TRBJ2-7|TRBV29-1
CSVEGDREPKYF
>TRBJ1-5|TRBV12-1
CASSPISDRKDQPQHF
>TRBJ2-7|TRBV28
CASSLPETYEQYF
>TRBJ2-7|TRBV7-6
CASSSGGGTGAYEQYF
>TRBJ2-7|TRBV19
CASRGPGGHDEQYF
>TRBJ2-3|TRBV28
CASSPPGAVDTQYF